The clone carrying this TCR beta chain was recorded at least ten times. Its antigen is as yet unknown. The source of the sample is a study of neurological immune-mediated disorders. Study conclusions and caveats: The study found the most TCR clonal expansion in HTLV-1-associated myelopathy and the least in multiple sclerosis, below healthy controls.

V shed 6 bases and J 3 bases; nucleotides not matched to a gene: 11. Germline V gives CDR1 DFQATT, CDR2 SNEGSKA (reference sequence). The CDR3 loop spans 15 amino acids. Each CDR3 protein gets one entry after TCRdb re-called the 5' RACE reads with MiXCR. This sample has 77,000 or so distinct CDR3 sequences, with around 9.9% found just once. Healthy controls comprised blood bank volunteers in Maryland, USA. The TCR comes from a man between 50 and 59 years old in good health. Sequenced input: PBMCs. The chain is built from TRBV20-1 and TRBJ2-4; 7 nucleotides agree with TRBD1. The CDR3 region is CSAQTGPLGKNIQYF. The CDR3 nucleotides read TGCAGTGCCCAGACAGGGCCTCTGGGCAAAAACATTCAGTACTTC.